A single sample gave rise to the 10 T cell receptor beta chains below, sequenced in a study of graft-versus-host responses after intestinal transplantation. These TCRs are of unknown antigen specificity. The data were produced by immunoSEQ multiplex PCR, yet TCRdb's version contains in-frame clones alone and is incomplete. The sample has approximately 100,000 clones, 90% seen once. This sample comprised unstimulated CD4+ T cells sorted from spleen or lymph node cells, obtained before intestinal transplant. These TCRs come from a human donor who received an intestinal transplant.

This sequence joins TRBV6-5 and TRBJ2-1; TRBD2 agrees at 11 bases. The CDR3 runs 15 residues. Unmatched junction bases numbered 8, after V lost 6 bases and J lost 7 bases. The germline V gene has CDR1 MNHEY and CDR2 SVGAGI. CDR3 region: CASSHLAGGWNEQFF. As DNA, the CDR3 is TGTGCCAGCAGCCACCTAGCGGGGGGTTGGAATGAGCAGTTCTTC.

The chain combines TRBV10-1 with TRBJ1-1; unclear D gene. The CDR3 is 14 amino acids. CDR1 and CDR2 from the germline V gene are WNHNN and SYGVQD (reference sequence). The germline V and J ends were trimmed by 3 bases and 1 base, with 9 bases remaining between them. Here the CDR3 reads CASSDGRGNTEAFF. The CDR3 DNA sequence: TGCGCCAGCAGTGACGGACGGGGGAACACTGAAGCTTTCTTT.

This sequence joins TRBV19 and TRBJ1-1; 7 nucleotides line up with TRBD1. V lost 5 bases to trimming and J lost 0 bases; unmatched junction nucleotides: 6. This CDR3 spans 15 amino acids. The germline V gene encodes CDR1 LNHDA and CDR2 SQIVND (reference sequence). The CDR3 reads CASSPDRKMNTEAFF. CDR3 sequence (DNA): TGTGCCAGTAGTCCGGACAGGAAAATGAACACTGAAGCTTTCTTT.

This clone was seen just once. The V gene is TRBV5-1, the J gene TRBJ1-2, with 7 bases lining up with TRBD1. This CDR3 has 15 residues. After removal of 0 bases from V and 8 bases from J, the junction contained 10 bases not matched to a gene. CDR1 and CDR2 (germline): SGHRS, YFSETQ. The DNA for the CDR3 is TGCGCCAGCAGCTTGGTTGTAGGGGGCGCTGAAGGCTACACCTTC. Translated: CASSLVVGGAEGYTF.

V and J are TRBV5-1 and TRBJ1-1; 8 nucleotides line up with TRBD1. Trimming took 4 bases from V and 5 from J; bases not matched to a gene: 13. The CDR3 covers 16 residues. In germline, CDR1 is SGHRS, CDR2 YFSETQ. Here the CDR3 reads CASSPMGVQGGTEAFF. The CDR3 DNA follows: TGCGCCAGCAGCCCGATGGGGGTACAGGGGGGAACTGAAGCTTTCTTT.

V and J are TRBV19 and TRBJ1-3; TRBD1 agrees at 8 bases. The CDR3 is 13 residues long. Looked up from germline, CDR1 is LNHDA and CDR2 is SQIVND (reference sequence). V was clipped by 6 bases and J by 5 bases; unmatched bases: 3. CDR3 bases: TGTGCCAGTAGATGGACAGGGCGAAACACCATATATTTT. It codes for CASRWTGRNTIYF.

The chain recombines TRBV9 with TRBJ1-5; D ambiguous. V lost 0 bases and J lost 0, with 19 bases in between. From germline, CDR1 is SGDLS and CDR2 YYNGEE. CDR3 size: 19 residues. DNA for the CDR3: TGTGCCAGCAGCGTAGATGAGGATGCCGCCATCTATAGCAATCAGCCCCAGCATTTT. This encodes CASSVDEDAAIYSNQPQHF.

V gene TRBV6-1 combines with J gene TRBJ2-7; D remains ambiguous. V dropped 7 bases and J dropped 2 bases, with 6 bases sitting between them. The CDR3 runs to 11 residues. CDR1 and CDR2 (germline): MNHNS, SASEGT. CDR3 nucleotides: TGTGCCAGCATGTTTACCTACGAGCAGTACTTC. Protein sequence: CASMFTYEQYF.

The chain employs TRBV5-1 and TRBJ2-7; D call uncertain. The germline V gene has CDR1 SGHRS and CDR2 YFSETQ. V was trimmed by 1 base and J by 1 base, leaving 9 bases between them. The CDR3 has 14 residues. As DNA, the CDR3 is TGCGCCAGCAGCTTGTTGGTGACTTCCTACGAGCAGTACTTC. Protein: CASSLLVTSYEQYF. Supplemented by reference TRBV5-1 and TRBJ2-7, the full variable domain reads KAGVTQTPRYLIKTRGQQVTLSCSPISGHRSVSWYQQTPGQGLQFLFEYFSETQRNKGNFPGRFSGRQFSNSRSEMNVSTLELGDSALYLCASSLLVTSYEQYFGPGTRLTVT.

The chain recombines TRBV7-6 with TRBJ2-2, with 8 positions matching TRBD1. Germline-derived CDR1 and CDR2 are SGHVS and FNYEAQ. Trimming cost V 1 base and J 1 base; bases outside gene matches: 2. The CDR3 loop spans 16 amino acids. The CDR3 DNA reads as TGTGCCAGCAGCTTAGATACAGGGGGGAACACCGGGGAGCTGTTTTTT. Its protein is CASSLDTGGNTGELFF.